Below are 20 T cell receptor beta chains sequenced from a single sample in a study of shared T cell receptors in the human thymus. Sequenced by immunoSEQ multiplex PCR; TCRdb stores in-frame clones only, minus some. The table lists about 400,000 clones, over 90% of them singletons. Source material: thymocytes. The receptors originated from a human donor.

V is TRBV10-3 and J is TRBJ2-7; 12 nucleotides match TRBD1. The CDR3 extends over 18 amino acids. Germline CDR1 ENHRY, CDR2 SYGVKD. V trimming: 4 bases; J trimming: 0 bases; junction bases outside the gene matches: 10. This CDR3 is CAISAVRDRGLSSYEQYF. DNA for the CDR3: TGTGCCATCAGTGCTGTCCGGGACAGGGGGCTCAGCTCCTACGAGCAGTACTTC.

J is TRBJ2-1 and V is TRBV11-3; D is ambiguous. V lost 2 bases, J lost 6 bases, and 2 bases lay in between. CDR3 length: 11 residues. CDR1 and CDR2 (germline): SGHNT, YENEEA. The CDR3, as DNA: TGTGCCAGCAGCTTATCCAATGAGCAGTTCTTC. Translation gives CASSLSNEQFF.

The gene calls are TRBV7-9 and TRBJ2-7; D possibly corresponds to TRBD2 (5 bases). The CDR3 length is 13 residues. Trimming pared 1 base from V and 6 bases from J, leaving 10 bases between. Germline lookup yields CDR1 SEHNR and CDR2 FQNEAQ (reference sequence). The CDR3 DNA is TGTGCCAGCAGCTTAGGGCAGGCGGGCGAGCAGTACTTC. Its protein is CASSLGQAGEQYF.

This chain uses TRBV7-6 with TRBJ2-1, with 7 bases lining up with TRBD2. The CDR3 totals 17 residues. V gave up 3 bases and J gave up 4 bases; unmatched junction bases: 12. Germline CDR1 and CDR2: SGHVS and FNYEAQ. This chain's CDR3 is CASSFPAVIGGYNEQFF. For the CDR3, the DNA is TGTGCCAGCAGCTTTCCCGCTGTGATCGGGGGGTACAATGAGCAGTTCTTC.

The rearrangement joins TRBV29-1 to TRBJ2-3; 13 nucleotides line up with TRBD2. The V and J ends lost 7 bases and 6 bases, in that order; junction bases with no gene match: 10. This CDR3 is 15 amino acids long. CDR1 and CDR2 (germline): SQVTM, ANQGSEA. CDR3 loop: CSGGTSGILRDTQYF. The CDR3 DNA sequence: TGCAGCGGGGGGACTAGCGGGATCTTACGGGATACGCAGTATTTT.

This clone was observed a single time. The chain couples TRBV28 to TRBJ1-4, with D tentatively TRBD1 (5 bases). Germline CDR1 reads MDHEN; CDR2 reads SYDVKM. The CDR3 is made up of 16 amino acids. V was trimmed by 6 bases and J by 7 bases, leaving 21 bases between them. Here the CDR3 DNA reads TGTGCCAGCAGCCTCCGAGACAGCCCTGGGGGTGAAAAACTGTTTTTT. Amino acid sequence: CASSLRDSPGGEKLFF.

Comment on this clone: Other DNA sequences in the sample encode the same CDR3. CDR3 in amino acids: CASSLGYEQYF. The CDR3 DNA sequence: TGTGCCAGCAGTTTAGGGTACGAGCAGTACTTC. The chain is built from TRBV27 and TRBJ2-7; D call uncertain. Germline CDR1 and CDR2: MNHEY and SMNVEV (reference sequence). V lost 2 bases to trimming and J lost 4 bases, with 3 bases between them. This CDR3 region has 11 residues.

The chain joins TRBV19 to TRBJ1-3; D remains ambiguous. The V gene's germline CDR1 is LNHDA and CDR2 SQIVND (reference sequence). V gave up 6 bases and J gave up 2 bases, with 8 bases separating them. CDR3 length: 13 residues. CDR3 nucleotide sequence: TGTGCCAGTAGCGTGCGGACTGGAAACACCATATATTTT. Its translation is CASSVRTGNTIYF.

This sequence joins TRBV4-2 and TRBJ2-2; 8 positions agree with TRBD1. The CDR3 totals 16 residues. CDR1 and CDR2 from the germline V gene are LGHNA and YNFKEQ. Losses at the gene ends were 0 bases for V and 6 bases for J; bases not matched to a gene: 6. This CDR3 reads CASSQDRGRGPGELFF. CDR3 in DNA: TGTGCCAGCAGCCAAGATCGGGGCAGGGGGCCCGGGGAGCTGTTTTTT.

As for this clone: The sample has other DNA sequences that encode this CDR3 too. This sequence joins TRBV6-6 and TRBJ2-3; D ambiguous. This CDR3 has 11 residues. From germline, CDR1 is MNHNY and CDR2 SVGAGI (reference sequence). V dropped 3 bases and J dropped 6 bases, with 4 bases sitting between them. This CDR3 reads CASSYRDTQYF. CDR3 nucleotides: TGTGCCAGCAGTTATAGGGATACGCAGTATTTT.

The rearrangement links TRBV20-1 to TRBJ2-3; 8 nucleotides align to TRBD1. Looked up from germline, CDR1 is DFQATT and CDR2 is SNEGSKA (reference sequence). The CDR3 contains 11 residues. The DNA for the CDR3 is TGCCGGGACAGGAGGGCAGATACGCAGTATTTT. This gives the protein CRDRRADTQYF.

V and J are TRBV28 and TRBJ2-3; perhaps TRBD2 as D (5 bases). Trimming removed 6 bases from V and 2 bases from J, with 15 bases in between. The CDR3 spans 15 residues. The germline V gene has CDR1 MDHEN and CDR2 SYDVKM. This chain's CDR3 is CASRPWQRYTDTQYF. The CDR3 DNA reads as TGTGCCAGCAGGCCTTGGCAGCGGTACACAGATACGCAGTATTTT.

The chain uses TRBV5-1 and TRBJ2-1; a weak D match, TRBD2 (5 bases). The CDR3 runs to 15 residues. Germline CDR1 is SGHRS and CDR2 is YFSETQ. Trimming took off 4 bases at V and 3 bases at J, with 14 bases between the two ends. The CDR3: CASSRGWEFYNEQFF. CDR3 sequence (DNA): TGCGCCAGCAGCCGGGGATGGGAGTTCTACAATGAGCAGTTCTTC.

The chain combines TRBV28 with TRBJ2-7; D gene uncertain. CDR1 MDHEN and CDR2 SYDVKM come from the germline V gene. The CDR3 is 16 amino acids. Trimming took off 3 bases at V and 2 bases at J, with 17 bases between the two ends. This chain's CDR3 is CASSLAETELPYEQYF. The DNA for the CDR3 is TGTGCCAGCAGTTTGGCAGAAACAGAATTACCCTACGAGCAGTACTTC.

The chain links TRBV6-1 to TRBJ2-1; unclear D gene. The CDR3 consists of 17 residues. CDR1 is MNHNS, CDR2 SASEGT, per germline. Trimming cost V 3 bases and J 0 bases, with 15 bases left between them. CDR3 coding DNA: TGTGCCAGCAGTGAGGTTTATAAGGGCTGCTCCTACAATGAGCAGTTCTTC. Translation gives CASSEVYKGCSYNEQFF.

This chain links TRBV5-3 with TRBJ2-1; D might be TRBD1 or TRBD2, each matching 6 bases. TRBV5-3 is an ORF; its function is uncertain. The CDR3 loop spans 17 amino acids. V lost 1 base and J 1 base, leaving 15 bases between the germline ends. Here the CDR3 reads CARSLKGGGISYNEQFF. Written as DNA, the CDR3 is TGTGCCAGAAGCTTGAAGGGGGGAGGAATATCCTACAATGAGCAGTTCTTC.

J is TRBJ2-1 and V is TRBV5-6, with a possible D match to TRBD2 (5 bases). Germline values: CDR1 SGHDT, CDR2 YYEEEE. The CDR3 sequence is 16 residues long. V was pared by 4 bases and J by 4 bases, with 18 bases between. The CDR3 region is CASSAGLVLIYNEQFF. The CDR3 coding sequence is TGTGCCAGCAGCGCCGGACTTGTTCTCATTTACAATGAGCAGTTCTTC.

The chain employs TRBV6-1 and TRBJ1-4; 9 bases agree with TRBD1. Germline V gene lookup returns CDR1 MNHNS and CDR2 SASEGT. The CDR3 totals 15 residues. V lost 6 bases, J lost 8 bases, and 10 bases stayed unmatched. The CDR3 here is CASSHEQGAREKLFF. The CDR3 DNA reads TGTGCCAGCAGCCACGAACAGGGGGCTCGAGAAAAACTGTTTTTT.

This clone was seen just once. V gene TRBV11-3 combines with J gene TRBJ2-5; 7 bases line up with TRBD2. After removal of 3 bases from V and 1 base from J, the junction contained 11 bases not matched to a gene. The CDR3 loop spans 17 amino acids. Germline CDR1 is SGHNT and CDR2 is YENEEA. In DNA, the CDR3 is TGTGCCAGCAGCTTGAAGGGTTGGCGGGAGCCCCAAGAGACCCAGTACTTC. Its translation is CASSLKGWREPQETQYF.

This chain connects TRBV19 to TRBJ1-4; 8 nucleotides match TRBD1. CDR3 length: 16 amino acids. The trim removed 3 bases at V and 2 bases at J, leaving 5 bases unmatched. The germline CDR1 and CDR2 sequences are LNHDA and SQIVND (reference sequence). CDR3 protein: CASSIGQGATNEKLFF. The CDR3 nucleotides read TGTGCCAGTAGTATCGGACAGGGCGCCACTAATGAAAAACTGTTTTTT.